The clone carrying this T cell receptor beta chain showed up many times. The antigen remains undetermined. This sample stems from a study of spatial heterogeneity in lung cancer. Germline V gene data show CDR1 as SQVTM and CDR2 as ANQGSEA. J lost 5 bases, V lost 7 bases, and 14 bases had no gene match. This CDR3 has 16 amino acids. Study-wide results and limits: Higher tumor mutation counts went along with higher counts of expanded intratumoral alpha and beta TCRs.

Every TCR cDNA molecule bore a unique molecular identifier. TCRdb used MiXCR to reprocess the 5' RACE reads, holding one entry per CDR3 protein. The table has 7,000 or so distinct CDR3 sequences, less than 3.5% seen once. The time point was: sample taken at primary tumor resection. The donor group consisted of 55 to 85 patients who had untreated, early-stage non-small cell lung cancer. Extraction of whole RNA from tumor, nontumor lung or frozen PBMC preceded unsorted sequencing. This receptor was identified in a male donor with early-stage non-small cell lung cancer. Sequenced here: lung tumor tissue, sampled at surgery. This chain connects TRBV29-1 to TRBJ2-2; 9 bases align to TRBD1. CDR3 residues: CSAAPLGQGETGELFF. CDR3 DNA sequence: TGCAGCGCTGCACCGTTGGGACAGGGAGAGACCGGGGAGCTGTTTTTT.